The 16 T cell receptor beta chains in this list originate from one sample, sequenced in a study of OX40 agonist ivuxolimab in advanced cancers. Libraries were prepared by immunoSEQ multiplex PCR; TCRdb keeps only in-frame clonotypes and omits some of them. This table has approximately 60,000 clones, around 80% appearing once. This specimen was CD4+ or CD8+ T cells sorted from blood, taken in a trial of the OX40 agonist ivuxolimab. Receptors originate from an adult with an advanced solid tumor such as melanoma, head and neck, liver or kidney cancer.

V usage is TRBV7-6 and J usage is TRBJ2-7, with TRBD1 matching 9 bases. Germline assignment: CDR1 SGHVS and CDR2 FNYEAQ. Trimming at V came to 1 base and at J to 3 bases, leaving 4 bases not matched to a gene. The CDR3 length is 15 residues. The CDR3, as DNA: TGTGCCAGCAGCTTAGTGGGACAGGGTTTCTACGAGCAGTACTTC. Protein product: CASSLVGQGFYEQYF. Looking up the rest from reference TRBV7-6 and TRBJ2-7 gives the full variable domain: GAGVSQSPRYKVTKRGQDVALRCDPISGHVSLYWYRQALGQGPEFLTYFNYEAQQDKSGLPNDRFSAERPEGSISTLTIQRTEQRDSAMYRCASSLVGQGFYEQYFGPGTRLTVT.

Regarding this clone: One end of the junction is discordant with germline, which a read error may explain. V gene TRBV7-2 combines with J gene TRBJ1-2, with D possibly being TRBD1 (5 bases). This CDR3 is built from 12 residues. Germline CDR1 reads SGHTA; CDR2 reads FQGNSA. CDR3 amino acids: CASSLERGPEAF. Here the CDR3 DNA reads TGTGCCAGCAGCTTAGAACGGGGCCCTGAGGCCTTC.

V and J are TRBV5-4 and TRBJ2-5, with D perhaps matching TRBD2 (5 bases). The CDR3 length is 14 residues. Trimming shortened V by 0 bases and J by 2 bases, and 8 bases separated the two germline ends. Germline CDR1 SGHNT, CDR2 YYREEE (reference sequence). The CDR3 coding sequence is TGTGCCAGCAGCTTGGCAGCGGTTCAAGAGACCCAGTACTTC. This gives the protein CASSLAAVQETQYF.

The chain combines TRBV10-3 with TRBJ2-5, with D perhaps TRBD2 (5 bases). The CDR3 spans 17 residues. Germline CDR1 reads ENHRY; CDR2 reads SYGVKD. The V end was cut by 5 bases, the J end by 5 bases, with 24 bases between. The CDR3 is CAISQNPDLAVGETQYF. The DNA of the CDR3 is TGTGCCATCAGTCAAAACCCGGACCTAGCCGTGGGGGAGACCCAGTACTTC.

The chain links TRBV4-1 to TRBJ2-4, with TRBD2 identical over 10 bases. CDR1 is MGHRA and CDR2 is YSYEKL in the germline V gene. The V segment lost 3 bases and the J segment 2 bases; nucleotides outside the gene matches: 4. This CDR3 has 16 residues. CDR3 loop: CASSQIAGGTKNIQYF. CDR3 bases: TGCGCCAGCAGCCAGATAGCGGGGGGAACCAAAAACATTCAGTACTTC.

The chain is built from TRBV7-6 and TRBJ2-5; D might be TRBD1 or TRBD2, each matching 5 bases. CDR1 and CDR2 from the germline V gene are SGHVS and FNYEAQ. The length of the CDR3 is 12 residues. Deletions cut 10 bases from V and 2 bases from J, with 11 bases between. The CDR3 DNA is TGTGCCACGAGGGACGAGCAAGAGACCCAGTACTTC. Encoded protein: CATRDEQETQYF.

CDR3 loop: CSVAIGRDQKFF. The CDR3 nucleotides are TGCAGCGTTGCAATTGGCCGGGACCAAAAGTTCTTC. J is TRBJ2-1 and V is TRBV29-1, with D possibly being TRBD1 or TRBD2 (5 bases each). The CDR3 runs 12 residues. V shed 4 bases and J shed 14 bases, with 18 bases lying between them. Germline V gives CDR1 SQVTM, CDR2 ANQGSEA.

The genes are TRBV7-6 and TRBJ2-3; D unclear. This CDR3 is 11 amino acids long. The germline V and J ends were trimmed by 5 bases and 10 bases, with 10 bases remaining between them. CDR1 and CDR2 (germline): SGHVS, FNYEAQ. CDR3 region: CASSPWTPQYF. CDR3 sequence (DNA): TGTGCCAGCAGCCCCTGGACCCCGCAGTATTTT.

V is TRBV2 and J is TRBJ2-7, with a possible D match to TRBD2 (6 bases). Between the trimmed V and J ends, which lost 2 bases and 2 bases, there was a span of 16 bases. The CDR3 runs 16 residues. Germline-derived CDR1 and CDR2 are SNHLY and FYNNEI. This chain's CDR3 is CASSELEGLVAYEQYF. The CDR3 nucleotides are TGTGCCAGCAGTGAATTGGAGGGTCTTGTGGCCTACGAGCAGTACTTC.

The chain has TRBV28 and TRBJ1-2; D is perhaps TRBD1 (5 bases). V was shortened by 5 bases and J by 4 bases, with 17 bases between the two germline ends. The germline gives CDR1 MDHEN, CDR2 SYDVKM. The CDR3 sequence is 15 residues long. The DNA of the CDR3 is TGTGCCAGCAGTCAAATCGGCCAGGGTGGCTATGGCTACACCTTC. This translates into CASSQIGQGGYGYTF.

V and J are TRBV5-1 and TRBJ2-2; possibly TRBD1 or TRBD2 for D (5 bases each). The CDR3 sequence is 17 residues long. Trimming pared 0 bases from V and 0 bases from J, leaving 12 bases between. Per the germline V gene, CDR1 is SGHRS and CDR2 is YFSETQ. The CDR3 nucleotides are TGCGCCAGCAGCTTGGGGGGCGCCGGGGCGAACACCGGGGAGCTGTTTTTT. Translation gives CASSLGGAGANTGELFF.

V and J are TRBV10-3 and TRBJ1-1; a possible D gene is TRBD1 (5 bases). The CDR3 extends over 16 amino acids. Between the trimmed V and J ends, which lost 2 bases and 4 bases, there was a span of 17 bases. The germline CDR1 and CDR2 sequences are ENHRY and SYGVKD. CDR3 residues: CAISEERVGLGTEAFF. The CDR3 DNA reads TGTGCCATCAGTGAGGAGAGGGTGGGACTAGGCACTGAAGCTTTCTTT.

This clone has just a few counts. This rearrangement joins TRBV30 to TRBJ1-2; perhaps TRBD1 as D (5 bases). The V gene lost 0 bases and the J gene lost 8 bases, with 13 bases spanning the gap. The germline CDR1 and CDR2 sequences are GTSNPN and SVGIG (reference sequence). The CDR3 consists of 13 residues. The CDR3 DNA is TGTGCCTGGAGTGTACAGGCAGGCTACGGCTACACCTTC. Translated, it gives CAWSVQAGYGYTF.

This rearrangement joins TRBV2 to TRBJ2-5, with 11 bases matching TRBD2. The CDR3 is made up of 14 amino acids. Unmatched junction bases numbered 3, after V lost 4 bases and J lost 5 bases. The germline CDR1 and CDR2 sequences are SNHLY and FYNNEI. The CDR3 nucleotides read TGTGCCAGCAGTGGTAGCGGGGGGGCCGAGACCCAGTACTTC. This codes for CASSGSGGAETQYF.

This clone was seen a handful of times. The CDR3 loop reads CASSLQGTEAFF. The CDR3 DNA reads TGTGCCAGCAGTCTACAGGGCACTGAAGCTTTCTTT. The chain is built from TRBV28 and TRBJ1-1; a possible D gene is TRBD1 (6 bases). V shed 5 bases and J shed 4 bases, with 8 bases lying between them. CDR3 length equals 12 residues. Germline V CDR1 and CDR2: MDHEN, SYDVKM.

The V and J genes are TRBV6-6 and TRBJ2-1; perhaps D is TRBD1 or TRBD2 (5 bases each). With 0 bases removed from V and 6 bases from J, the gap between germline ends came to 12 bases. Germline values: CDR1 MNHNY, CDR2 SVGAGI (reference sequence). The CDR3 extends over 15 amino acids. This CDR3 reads CASSYSTEGGNEQFF. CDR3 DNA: TGTGCCAGCAGTTACTCGACAGAGGGTGGCAATGAGCAGTTCTTC.